This section outlines one T cell receptor beta chain sequence together with its context. Free of recent acute infections or vaccinations, the donors were healthy HIV-negative adults. Per the germline V gene, CDR1 is MNHEY and CDR2 is SVGAGI. The CDR3 sequence is 13 residues long. V gave up 5 bases and J gave up 4 bases, with 9 bases separating them. This entry belongs to a study of shared clonotypes between healthy human individuals. Study in general: There were three CD4 naive, three CD4 memory, two CD8 naive and one CD8 memory plates per donor.

Method: immunoSEQ multiplex PCR; TCRdb's copy keeps in-frame clones and lacks some. This repertoire shows over 850,000 clones, around three quarters found once; its top ten account for around 0.61%. The receptor's source is a young man in good health. Some clones in this sample may be carry-over from other donors' samples. The rearrangement uses TRBV6-5 and TRBJ1-3, with unresolved D. The sequenced sample was memory CD4+ T cells from PBMCs. Subset indicated: CD45RA-negative fraction. CDR3 sequence reads: CASSAVTGNTIYF. In nucleotides, the CDR3 is TGTGCCAGCAGTGCCGTGACAGGAAACACCATATATTTT.